The TCR beta chain described here comes from a study of response to subunit inactivated influenza vaccine. Study results and caveats: T cells newly recruited by each seasonal influenza vaccination are few, the authors suggested.

This CDR3 spans 17 amino acids. With V trimmed by 0 bases and J by 2 bases, 9 bases remained unmatched. Per the germline V gene, CDR1 is LGHNA and CDR2 is YSLEER. The table lists this clonotype with a few counts. Its specificity is unknown. Each CDR3 protein gets one entry after TCRdb re-called the RT-PCR reads with MiXCR. The table includes over 150,000 distinct CDR3 sequences, approximately 15% detected once. The chain combines TRBV4-3 with TRBJ1-1; 7 bases line up with TRBD1. The sequenced sample was CD8+ T cells sorted from PBMCs, obtained less than 6 days after vaccination. This clonotype originated in a man aged 45-65 years who received an inactivated influenza vaccine. CDR3 sequence reads: CASSQDPATGLNTEAFF. The DNA of the CDR3 is TGCGCCAGCAGCCAAGATCCGGCGACAGGGCTAAACACTGAAGCTTTCTTT.